A selection of T cell receptor beta chains follows, all from one sample in a study of PD-L1 blockade in urothelial cancer. The protocol was immunoSEQ multiplex PCR, while the TCRdb copy is restricted to in-frame clones and leaves out a portion. Here the sample spans roughly 50,000 clones, about 82% being singletons. The material was PBMCs, obtained around atezolizumab (anti-PD-L1) treatment. All receptors come from a man between 65 and 80 years old with urothelial cancer. CDR3s include the opening cysteine and the closing phenylalanine or tryptophan. D genes are given only for firm matches. The listing skips clone size in some rows; elsewhere it reads once, few, many or a size class.

J | D | V | size | length | DNA | CDR3
TRBJ2-3 | TRBD2 | TRBV18 | once | 14 | TGTGCCAGCTCACCGGGAGGGGCCACAGATACGCAGTATTTT | CASSPGGATDTQYF
TRBJ2-2 | TRBD1 | TRBV7-3 | . | 15 | TGTGCCAGCAGAAGGGGGACAGGGACAACCGGGGAGCTGTTTTTT | CASRRGTGTTGELFF
TRBJ2-2 | TRBD2 | TRBV5-1 | . | 16 | TGCGCCAGCAGTCCGCTAGCGGGAGGAGAGGTCGGGGAGCTGTTTTTT | CASSPLAGGEVGELFF
TRBJ1-2 | . | TRBV28 | . | 15 | TGTGCCAGCAGCCTGTCCCCAACAGGGACGCGTGGCTACACCTTC | CASSLSPTGTRGYTF
TRBJ2-7 | TRBD2 | TRBV5-6 | . | 14 | TGTGCCAGCAGCGCCGGGCGGACTAGGGGCGAGCAGTACTTC | CASSAGRTRGEQYF
TRBJ2-5 | . | TRBV7-2 | . | 13 | TGTGCCAGCAGCGAGTCCAAAGCGGAGACCCAGTACTTC | CASSESKAETQYF
TRBJ2-5 | TRBD1 | TRBV10-1 | . | 15 | TGCGCCAGCAGTGAGTGGGGGACAGGAAAAGAGACCCAGTACTTC | CASSEWGTGKETQYF
TRBJ2-7 | . | TRBV6-5 | . | 14 | TGTGCCAGCAGTTACTATCAGGGGATCTACGAGCAGTACTTC | CASSYYQGIYEQYF
TRBJ2-1 | TRBD1 | TRBV6-5 | . | 14 | TGTGCCAGCAGTTACTCGACAGGGGGTGGGGAGCAGTTCTTC | CASSYSTGGGEQFF
TRBJ2-1 | TRBD2 | TRBV6-1 | once | 20 | TGTGCCAGCAGTGTCGGGGCGGGGCTAGCGGGAGGGCCGGGCTACAATGAGCAGTTCTTC | CASSVGAGLAGGPGYNEQFF
TRBJ2-2 | TRBD1 | TRBV5-1 | . | 16 | TGCGCCAGCAGCTTCGACAGGGTGGAAAACACCGGGGAGCTGTTTTTT | CASSFDRVENTGELFF
TRBJ1-1 | TRBD1 | TRBV30 | few | 12 | TGTGCCTGGAGGCCCGGACAGGGTCGAGCTTTCTTT | CAWRPGQGRAFF
TRBJ2-1 | TRBD2 | TRBV6-1 | few | 14 | TGTGCCAGCAGTGAAGGACTAGCTTGGAATGAGCAGTTCTTC | CASSEGLAWNEQFF
TRBJ2-5 | . | TRBV6-1 | . | 13 | TGTGCCAGCAGATTCCAGGGAGGAGAGACCCAGTACTTC | CASRFQGGETQYF
TRBJ1-5 | . | TRBV6-1 | . | 14 | TGTGCCAGCAGTGATCTGCCCGGGGTTCAGCCCCAGCATTTT | CASSDLPGVQPQHF
TRBJ2-7 | TRBD1 | TRBV6-1 | . | 14 | TGTGCCAGCAGTTCCGGGACAGGGGGCTTCGAGCAGTACTTC | CASSSGTGGFEQYF
TRBJ2-1 | . | TRBV18 | . | 16 | TGTGCCAGCTCACCACTCGGGGCTAGCGAGTACAATGAGCAGTTCTTC | CASSPLGASEYNEQFF
TRBJ1-1 | . | TRBV18 | . | 17 | TGTGCCAGCTCACCCCGGGATCTAGTCTCAGCGAACACTGAAGCTTTCTTT | CASSPRDLVSANTEAFF